This T cell receptor (beta chain) stems from a study of cytomegalovirus exposure and HLA in healthy donors. The CDR3 loop spans 15 amino acids. V was pared by 3 bases and J by 2 bases, with 3 bases of the junction left unmatched. Germline V gives CDR1 LNHNV, CDR2 YYDKDF (reference sequence). Donors came from a validation cohort of over a hundred subjects, distinct from the first 666-subject cohort. TCRdb keeps only in-frame clones here, not all; method: immunoSEQ multiplex PCR. The sample yields about 280,000 clones, roughly 90% seen once. This receptor was taken from a woman between 18 and 29 years old in good health and CMV-seronegative. This chain connects TRBV15 to TRBJ1-1; 10 bases map to TRBD1. The material sequenced was PBMCs. CDR3 in amino acids: CATSSRDRGNTEAFF. CDR3 sequence (DNA): TGTGCCACCAGCAGCCGGGACAGGGGCAACACTGAAGCTTTCTTT.